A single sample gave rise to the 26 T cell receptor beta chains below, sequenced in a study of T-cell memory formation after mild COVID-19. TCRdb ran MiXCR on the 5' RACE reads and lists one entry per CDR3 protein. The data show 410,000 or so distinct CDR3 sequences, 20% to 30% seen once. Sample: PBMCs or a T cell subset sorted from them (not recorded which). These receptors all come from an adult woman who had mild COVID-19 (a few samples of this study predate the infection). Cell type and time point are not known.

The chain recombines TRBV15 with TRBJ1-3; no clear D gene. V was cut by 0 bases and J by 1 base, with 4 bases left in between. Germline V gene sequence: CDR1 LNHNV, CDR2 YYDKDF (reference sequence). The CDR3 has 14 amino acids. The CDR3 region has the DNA TGTGCCACCAGCAGAGAGGATTCTGGAAACACCATATATTTT. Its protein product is CATSREDSGNTIYF.

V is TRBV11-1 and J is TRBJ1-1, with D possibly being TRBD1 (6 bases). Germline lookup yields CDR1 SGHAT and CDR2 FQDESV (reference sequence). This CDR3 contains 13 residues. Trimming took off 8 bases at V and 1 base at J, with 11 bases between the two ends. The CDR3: CASGGRGNTEAFF. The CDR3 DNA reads TGTGCCAGCGGGGGCAGGGGGAACACTGAAGCTTTCTTT.

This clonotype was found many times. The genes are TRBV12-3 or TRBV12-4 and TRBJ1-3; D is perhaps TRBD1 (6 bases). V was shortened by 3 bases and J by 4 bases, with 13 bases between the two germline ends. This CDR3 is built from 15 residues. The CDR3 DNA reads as TGTGCCAGCAGTTTTGAGGGGGGTATGGGAAACACCATATATTTT. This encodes CASSFEGGMGNTIYF.

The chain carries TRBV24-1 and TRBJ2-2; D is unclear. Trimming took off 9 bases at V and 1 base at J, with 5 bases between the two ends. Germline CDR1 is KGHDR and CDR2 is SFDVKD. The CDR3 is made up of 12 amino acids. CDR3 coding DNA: TGTGCCACCGCCCAGAACACCGGGGAGCTGTTTTTT. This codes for CATAQNTGELFF.

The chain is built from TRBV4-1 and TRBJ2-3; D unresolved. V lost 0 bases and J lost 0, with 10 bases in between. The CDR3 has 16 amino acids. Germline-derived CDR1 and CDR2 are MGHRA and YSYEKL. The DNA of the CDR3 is TGCGCCAGCAGCCAAGATCTGGCTATTAGCACAGATACGCAGTATTTT. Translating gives CASSQDLAISTDTQYF.

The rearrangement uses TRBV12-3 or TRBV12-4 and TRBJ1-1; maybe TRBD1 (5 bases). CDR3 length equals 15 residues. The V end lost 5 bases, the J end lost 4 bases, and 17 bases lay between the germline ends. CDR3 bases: TGTGCCAGCAGTGCCCGGGGGACGCCAGGCACTGAAGCTTTCTTT. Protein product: CASSARGTPGTEAFF.

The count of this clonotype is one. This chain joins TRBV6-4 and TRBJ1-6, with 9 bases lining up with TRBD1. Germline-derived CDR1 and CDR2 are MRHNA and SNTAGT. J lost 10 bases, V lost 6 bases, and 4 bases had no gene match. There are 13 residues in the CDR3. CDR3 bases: TGTGCCAGCAGACTGACAGGGGGATCACCCCTCCACTTT. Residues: CASRLTGGSPLHF.

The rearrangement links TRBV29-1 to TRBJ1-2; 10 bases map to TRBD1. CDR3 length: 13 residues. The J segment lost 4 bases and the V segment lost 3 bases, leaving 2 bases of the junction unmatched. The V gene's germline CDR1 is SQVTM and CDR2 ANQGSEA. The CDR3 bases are TGCAGCGTTGAGGACAGGGGGAGCTATGGCTACACCTTC. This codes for CSVEDRGSYGYTF.

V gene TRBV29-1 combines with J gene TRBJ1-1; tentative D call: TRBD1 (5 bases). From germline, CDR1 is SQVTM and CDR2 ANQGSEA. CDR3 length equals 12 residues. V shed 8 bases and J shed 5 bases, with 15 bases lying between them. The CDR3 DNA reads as TGCAGCACCAACCTTAGGGGTACTGAAGCTTTCTTT. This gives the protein CSTNLRGTEAFF.

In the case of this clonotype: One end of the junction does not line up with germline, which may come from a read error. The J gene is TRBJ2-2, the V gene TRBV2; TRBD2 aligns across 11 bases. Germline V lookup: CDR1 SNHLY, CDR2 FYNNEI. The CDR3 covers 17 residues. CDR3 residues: CASSEAGTSGYTGELFF. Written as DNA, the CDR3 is TGTGCCAGCAGCGAAGCCGGGACTAGCGGATACACCGGGGAGCTGTTTTTT.

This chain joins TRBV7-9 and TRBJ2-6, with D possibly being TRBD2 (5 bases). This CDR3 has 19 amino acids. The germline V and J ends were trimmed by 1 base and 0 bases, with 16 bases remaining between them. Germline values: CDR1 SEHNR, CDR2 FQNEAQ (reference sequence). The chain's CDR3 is CASSLEVRVFDSGANVLTF. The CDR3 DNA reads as TGTGCCAGCAGCTTAGAAGTGCGGGTGTTCGACTCTGGGGCCAACGTCCTGACTTTC.

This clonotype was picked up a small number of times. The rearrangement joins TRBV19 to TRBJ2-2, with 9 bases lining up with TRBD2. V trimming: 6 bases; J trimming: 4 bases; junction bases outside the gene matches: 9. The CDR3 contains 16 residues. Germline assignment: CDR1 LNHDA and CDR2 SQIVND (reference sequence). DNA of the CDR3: TGTGCCAGTAGGCAAGCGGGGGGCCGTAGCACCGGGGAGCTGTTTTTT. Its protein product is CASRQAGGRSTGELFF.

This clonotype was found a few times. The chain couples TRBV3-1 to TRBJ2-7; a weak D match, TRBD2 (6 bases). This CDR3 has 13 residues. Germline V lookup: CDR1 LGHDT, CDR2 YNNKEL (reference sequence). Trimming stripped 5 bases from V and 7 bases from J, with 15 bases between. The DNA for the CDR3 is TGTGCCAGCAGCACGGGACTTCCGGGGGAGCAGTACTTC. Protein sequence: CASSTGLPGEQYF.

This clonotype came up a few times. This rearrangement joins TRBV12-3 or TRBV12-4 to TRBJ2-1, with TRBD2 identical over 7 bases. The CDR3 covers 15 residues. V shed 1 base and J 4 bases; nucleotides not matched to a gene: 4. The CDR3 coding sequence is TGTGCCAGCAGTTTAGTGGCTAGCGGATACAATGAGCAGTTCTTC. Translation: CASSLVASGYNEQFF.

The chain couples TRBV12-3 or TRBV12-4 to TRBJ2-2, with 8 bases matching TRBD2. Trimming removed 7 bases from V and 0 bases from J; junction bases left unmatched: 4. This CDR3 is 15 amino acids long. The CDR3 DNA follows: TGTGCCAGCATCCCGGGACTAGCGAACACCGGGGAGCTGTTTTTT. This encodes CASIPGLANTGELFF.

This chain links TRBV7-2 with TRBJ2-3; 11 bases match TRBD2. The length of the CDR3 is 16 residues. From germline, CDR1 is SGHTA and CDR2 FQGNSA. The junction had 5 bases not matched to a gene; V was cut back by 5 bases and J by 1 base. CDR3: CASSISGGDGTDTQYF. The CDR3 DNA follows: TGTGCCAGCAGCATTAGCGGGGGGGATGGCACAGATACGCAGTATTTT.

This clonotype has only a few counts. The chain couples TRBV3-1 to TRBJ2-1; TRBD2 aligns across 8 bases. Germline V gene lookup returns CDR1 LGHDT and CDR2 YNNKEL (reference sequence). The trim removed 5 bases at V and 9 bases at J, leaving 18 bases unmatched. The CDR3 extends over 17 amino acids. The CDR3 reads CASSFSRAGGGSGEQFF. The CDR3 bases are TGTGCCAGCAGCTTCTCCCGGGCGGGAGGAGGGTCGGGTGAGCAGTTCTTC.

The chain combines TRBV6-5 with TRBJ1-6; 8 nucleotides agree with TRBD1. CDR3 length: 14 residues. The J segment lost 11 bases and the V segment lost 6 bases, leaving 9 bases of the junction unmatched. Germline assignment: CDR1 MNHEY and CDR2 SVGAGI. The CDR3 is CASSTGTGTAPLHF. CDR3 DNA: TGTGCCAGCAGCACCGGGACAGGAACTGCACCCCTCCACTTT.

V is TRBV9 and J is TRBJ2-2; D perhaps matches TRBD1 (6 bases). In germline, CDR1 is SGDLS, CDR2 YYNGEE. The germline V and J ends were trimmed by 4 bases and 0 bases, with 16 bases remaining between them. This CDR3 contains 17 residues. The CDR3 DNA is TGTGCCAGCAGCTTGGGAATAGGGACAACGAACACCGGGGAGCTGTTTTTT. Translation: CASSLGIGTTNTGELFF.

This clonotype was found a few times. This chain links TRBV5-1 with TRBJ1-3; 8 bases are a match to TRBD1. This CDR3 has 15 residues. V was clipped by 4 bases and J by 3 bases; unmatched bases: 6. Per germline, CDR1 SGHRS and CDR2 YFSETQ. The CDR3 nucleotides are TGCGCCAGCAGCACCCAGGGGGCGCGTGGAAACACCATATATTTT. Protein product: CASSTQGARGNTIYF. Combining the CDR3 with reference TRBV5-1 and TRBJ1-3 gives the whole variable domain KAGVTQTPRYLIKTRGQQVTLSCSPISGHRSVSWYQQTPGQGLQFLFEYFSETQRNKGNFPGRFSGRQFSNSRSEMNVSTLELGDSALYLCASSTQGARGNTIYFGEGSWLTVV.

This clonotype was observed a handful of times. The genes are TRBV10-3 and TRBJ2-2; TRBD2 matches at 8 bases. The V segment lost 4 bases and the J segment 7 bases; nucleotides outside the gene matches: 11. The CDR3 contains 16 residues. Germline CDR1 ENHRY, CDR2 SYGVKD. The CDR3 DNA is TGTGCCATCAGTGGTGAGCGGGAGAAATTCAGCGGGGAGCTGTTTTTT. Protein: CAISGEREKFSGELFF.

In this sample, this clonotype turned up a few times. The CDR3 DNA follows: TGTGCCAGCAGGTTTAGCGGCCAATCCTACGAGCAGTACTTC. Translation gives CASRFSGQSYEQYF. This sequence joins TRBV12-3 or TRBV12-4 and TRBJ2-7; possibly TRBD2 for D (6 bases). This CDR3 is 14 amino acids long. The V end was cut by 6 bases, the J end by 1 base, with 13 bases between.

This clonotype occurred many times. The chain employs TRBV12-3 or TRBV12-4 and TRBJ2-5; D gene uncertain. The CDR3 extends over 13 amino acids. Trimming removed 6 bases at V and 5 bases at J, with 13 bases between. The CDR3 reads CASSRASGETQYF. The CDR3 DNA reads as TGTGCCAGCAGCCGGGCGTCTGGGGAGACCCAGTACTTC.

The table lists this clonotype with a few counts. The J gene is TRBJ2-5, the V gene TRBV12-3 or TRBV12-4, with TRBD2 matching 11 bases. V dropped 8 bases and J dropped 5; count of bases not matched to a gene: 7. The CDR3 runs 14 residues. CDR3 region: CASRLAGGGETQYF. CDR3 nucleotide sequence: TGTGCCAGCCGTCTAGCGGGGGGAGGGGAGACCCAGTACTTC.

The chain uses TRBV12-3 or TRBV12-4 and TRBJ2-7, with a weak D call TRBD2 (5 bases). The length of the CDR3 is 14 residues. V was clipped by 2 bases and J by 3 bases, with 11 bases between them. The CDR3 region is CASSLSAGVYEQYF. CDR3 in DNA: TGTGCCAGCAGTTTATCCGCCGGGGTCTACGAGCAGTACTTC.

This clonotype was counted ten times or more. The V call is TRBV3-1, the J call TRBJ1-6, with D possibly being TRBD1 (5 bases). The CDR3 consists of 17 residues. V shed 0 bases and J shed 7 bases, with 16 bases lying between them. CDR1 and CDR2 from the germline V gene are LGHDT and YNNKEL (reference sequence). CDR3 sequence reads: CASSQENGALRNSPLHF. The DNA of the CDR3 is TGTGCCAGCAGCCAAGAAAATGGGGCACTACGGAATTCACCCCTCCACTTT.